A single sample is the source of the 7 T cell receptor beta chains below, sequenced in a study of metastatic and nonmetastatic thyroid tumors. No treatment of any kind had been given to any patient before thyroid surgery. With MiXCR, TCRdb called clones anew from the PCR reads. The top ten clones hold approximately 8% of a sample with 15,000 or so clones, more than 20% of them seen once. Sequencing was done on a sample of tumor tissue. The receptors shown here come from a female donor with papillary thyroid cancer or a benign thyroid nodule (not recorded which). Some clones in this sample may be carry-over from other donors' samples.

This chain joins TRBV5-8 and TRBJ2-1; 7 nucleotides match TRBD2. V lost 7 bases, J lost 5 bases, and 12 bases stayed unmatched. The CDR3 is 15 residues long. The germline V gene has CDR1 SGHTS and CDR2 YDEGEE. The CDR3 is CASVRGDLRNNEQFF. The DNA of the CDR3 is TGTGCCAGCGTCCGGGGGGACTTACGAAACAATGAGCAGTTCTTC.

In regard to this clone: A read error may produce the germline difference seen at one junction end. The CDR3, as DNA: TGTGCCAGCAGTATCGCGGGGGCCTTCAATCAGCGCCAGCATTTT. Translated, it gives CASSIAGAFNQRQHF. J is TRBJ1-5 and V is TRBV28; perhaps TRBD1 as D (6 bases). The CDR3 loop spans 15 amino acids. Germline lookup yields CDR1 MDHEN and CDR2 SYDVKM.

Within the sample, this clone is medium-sized. The rearrangement joins TRBV6-1 to TRBJ1-4, with 8 positions matching TRBD1. Unmatched junction bases numbered 6, after V lost 5 bases and J lost 4 bases. The CDR3 extends over 15 amino acids. Germline values: CDR1 MNHNS, CDR2 SASEGT. The CDR3 nucleotides read TGTGCCAGCAGTTTCACAGGGGGGTATAATGAAAAACTGTTTTTT. This codes for CASSFTGGYNEKLFF.

The V call is TRBV5-1, the J call TRBJ2-2; 8 bases map to TRBD2. The junction had 2 bases not matched to a gene; V was cut back by 4 bases and J by 0 bases. CDR1 and CDR2 (germline): SGHRS, YFSETQ. The CDR3 extends over 15 amino acids. The DNA for the CDR3 is TGCGCCAGCAGCCAGCGGGAGACGAACACCGGGGAGCTGTTTTTT. This gives the protein CASSQRETNTGELFF.

The sample holds one count of this clone. The chain uses TRBV20-1 and TRBJ2-2; tentative D call: TRBD2 (5 bases). The CDR3 runs to 15 residues. Germline V gene sequence: CDR1 DFQATT, CDR2 SNEGSKA (reference sequence). The V and J ends lost 0 bases and 1 base respectively, with 9 bases between them. CDR3 sequence: CSARDWGENTGELFF. The CDR3 nucleotides are TGCAGTGCTAGAGATTGGGGAGAGAACACCGGGGAGCTGTTTTTT.

This clone was seen a few times. The V gene is TRBV12-5, the J gene TRBJ2-7, with 8 bases matching TRBD1. Trimming took 2 bases from V and 5 from J; bases not matched to a gene: 5. The CDR3 sequence is 14 residues long. Germline assignment: CDR1 LGHNT and CDR2 FRNRAP. CDR3 region: CASGLWTGWDEQYF. CDR3 nucleotide sequence: TGTGCTAGTGGTTTGTGGACAGGGTGGGACGAGCAGTACTTC.

V is TRBV20-1 and J is TRBJ2-7; perhaps TRBD2 as D (5 bases). V lost 0 bases and J 0 bases, leaving 12 bases between the germline ends. Germline CDR1 is DFQATT and CDR2 is SNEGSKA (reference sequence). The CDR3 length is 15 residues. The CDR3 nucleotides read TGCAGTGCTAGAGAGGTCGGCAGCGGCTCCTACGAGCAGTACTTC. Protein sequence: CSAREVGSGSYEQYF.